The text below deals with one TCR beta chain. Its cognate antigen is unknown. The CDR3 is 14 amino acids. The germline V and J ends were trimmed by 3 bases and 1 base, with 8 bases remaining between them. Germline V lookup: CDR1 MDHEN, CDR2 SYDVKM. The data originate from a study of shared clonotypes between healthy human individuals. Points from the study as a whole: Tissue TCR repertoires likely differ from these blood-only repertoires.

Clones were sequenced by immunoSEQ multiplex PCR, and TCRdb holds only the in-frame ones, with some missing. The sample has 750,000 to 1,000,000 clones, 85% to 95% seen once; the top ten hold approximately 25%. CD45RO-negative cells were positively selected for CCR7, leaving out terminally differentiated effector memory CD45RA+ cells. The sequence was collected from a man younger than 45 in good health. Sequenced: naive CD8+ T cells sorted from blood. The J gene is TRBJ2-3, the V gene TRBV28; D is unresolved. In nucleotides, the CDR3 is TGTGCCAGCAGTTTTTACAGACGCACAGATACGCAGTATTTT. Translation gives CASSFYRRTDTQYF.